This T cell receptor beta chain was profiled in a study of cytomegalovirus exposure and HLA in healthy donors. Looking at the study overall: Within the Caucasian-associated ancestry cluster were under 85% of the approximately 370 genotyped donors.

This PCR relied on a set of 60 Vbeta primers and 13 Jbeta primers. Produced via immunoSEQ multiplex PCR; TCRdb's table is partial and in-frame only. The sample comprises some 220,000 clones, over 65% of which are singletons, and roughly 2.5% rests with the top ten. The ends were cut back, 5 bases at V and 2 bases at J, with 10 bases in the middle. The CDR3 has 13 amino acids. Germline V gene data show CDR1 as GTSNPN and CDR2 as SVGIG (reference sequence). The TCR sequence derives from a woman aged 60-75 years in good health and CMV-seropositive. The sample comprised PBMCs. This rearrangement joins TRBV30 to TRBJ1-5, with D possibly being TRBD1 (6 bases). Here the CDR3 DNA reads TGTGCCTGGCGGGGGGGCGGCAATCAGCCCCAGCATTTT. Residues: CAWRGGGNQPQHF. The entire variable domain, with the rest obtained from reference TRBV30 and TRBJ1-5, is as follows: SQTIHQWPATLVQPVGSPLSLECTVEGTSNPNLYWYRQAAGRGLQLLFYSVGIGQISSEVPQNLSASRPQDRQFILSSKKLLLSDSGFYLCAWRGGGNQPQHFGDGTRLSIL.